These 16 T cell receptor beta chains were all obtained from the same sample, sequenced in a study of cytomegalovirus exposure and HLA in healthy donors. PCR involved 60 Vbeta and 13 Jbeta primers. Profiling relied on immunoSEQ multiplex PCR, and the TCRdb table lists in-frame clones only, not all of them. The sample data list more than 200,000 clones. Sequenced: PBMCs. These receptors all stem from a woman in her 30s in good health and CMV-seropositive.

The J gene is TRBJ1-1, the V gene TRBV6-5; D call uncertain. There are 14 residues in the CDR3. Trimming took 2 bases from V and 4 from J, leaving 11 bases between them. Germline V CDR1 and CDR2: MNHEY, SVGAGI. The CDR3 reads CASSYLPESTEAFF. CDR3 in DNA: TGTGCCAGCAGTTACCTGCCGGAGAGCACTGAAGCTTTCTTT.

V and J are TRBV27 and TRBJ1-1; D is possibly TRBD1 (6 bases). Germline V gives CDR1 MNHEY, CDR2 SMNVEV (reference sequence). The CDR3 sequence is 14 residues long. Trimming shortened V by 2 bases and J by 5 bases, and 12 bases separated the two germline ends. CDR3 DNA sequence: TGTGCCAGCAGTTTAGGCAGGGGTGGGACTGAAGCTTTCTTT. Encoded protein: CASSLGRGGTEAFF.

The genes are TRBV30 and TRBJ2-2, with TRBD2 matching over 7 bases. CDR1 and CDR2 (germline): GTSNPN, SVGIG (reference sequence). Trimming removed 0 bases from V and 6 bases from J; junction bases left unmatched: 16. The CDR3 totals 18 residues. CDR3 sequence (DNA): TGTGCCTGGAGTGTAAGGCTGCTGGCTAGCGGAGGAGCCGGGGAGCTGTTTTTT. This sequence encodes CAWSVRLLASGGAGELFF.

The CDR3 coding sequence is TGTGCCAGCAGCAGAGTACACGGACAGGGGGACACTGAAGCTTTCTTT. This codes for CASSRVHGQGDTEAFF. V usage is TRBV21-1 and J usage is TRBJ1-1; the table's TRBD1 call for D was not verified on the DNA. TRBV21-1 is listed as a pseudogene. This CDR3 has 16 residues.

The V and J genes are TRBV7-2 and TRBJ2-5, with 8 bases identical to TRBD1. Germline lookup yields CDR1 SGHTA and CDR2 FQGNSA. The length of the CDR3 is 17 residues. V shed 6 bases, J shed 0 bases, and the junction held 12 bases outside the gene matches. The CDR3, as DNA: TGTGCCAGCAGACCTAGAACTCACAGGGGGTACCAAGAGACCCAGTACTTC. Amino acid sequence: CASRPRTHRGYQETQYF.

This chain connects TRBV4-1 to TRBJ2-7; TRBD1 aligns across 9 bases. Germline assignment: CDR1 MGHRA and CDR2 YSYEKL. J lost 0 bases, V lost 4 bases, and 4 bases had no gene match. CDR3 length equals 15 residues. The DNA for the CDR3 is TGCGCCAGCAGCCCCGGGACAGGGAGCTCCTACGAGCAGTACTTC. Its translation: CASSPGTGSSYEQYF.

The J gene is TRBJ1-5, the V gene TRBV18; tentatively, D is TRBD1 (5 bases). Germline-derived CDR1 and CDR2 are KGHSH and LQKENI. This CDR3 is 16 amino acids long. With 5 bases removed from V and 0 bases from J, the gap between germline ends came to 14 bases. DNA of the CDR3: TGTGCCAGCTCATCCTGGGGGGGAACTAGCAATCAGCCCCAGCATTTT. Translated: CASSSWGGTSNQPQHF.

J is TRBJ1-1 and V is TRBV7-9; D possibly corresponds to TRBD1 (6 bases). The ends were cut back, 5 bases at V and 2 bases at J, with 12 bases in the middle. CDR3 length equals 14 residues. Germline assignment: CDR1 SEHNR and CDR2 FQNEAQ (reference sequence). The CDR3 bases are TGTGCCAGCAGCCCCATCAGGGGCAACACTGAAGCTTTCTTT. Translation gives CASSPIRGNTEAFF.

The chain links TRBV5-4 to TRBJ2-7, with 11 positions matching TRBD1. CDR3 length: 16 residues. Germline CDR1 SGHNT, CDR2 YYREEE (reference sequence). The V and J ends lost 4 bases and 4 bases, in that order; junction bases with no gene match: 10. For the CDR3, the DNA is TGTGCCAGCAGCCCCGCTGGGGACAGGGGGACGTACGAGCAGTACTTC. It translates to CASSPAGDRGTYEQYF.

The chain links TRBV7-2 to TRBJ2-1; maybe TRBD2 (6 bases). The V gene lost 5 bases and the J gene lost 2 bases, with 16 bases spanning the gap. The CDR3 is 16 residues long. The germline V gene encodes CDR1 SGHTA and CDR2 FQGNSA. The CDR3 coding sequence is TGTGCCAGCAGCCCCGTTCGGCGGGACGCCTACAATGAGCAGTTCTTC. This gives the protein CASSPVRRDAYNEQFF.

V gene TRBV7-8 combines with J gene TRBJ1-2, with D possibly being TRBD1 (5 bases). V dropped 1 base and J dropped 3 bases, with 9 bases sitting between them. Germline V gene data show CDR1 as SGHVS and CDR2 as FQNEAQ. The CDR3 extends over 14 amino acids. The CDR3 sequence: CASSLGDRHYGYTF. CDR3 in DNA: TGTGCCAGCAGCTTAGGCGACAGACACTATGGCTACACCTTC.

The J gene is TRBJ2-3, the V gene TRBV5-1; D not certain. The germline V gene encodes CDR1 SGHRS and CDR2 YFSETQ. The V end was cut by 7 bases, the J end by 0 bases, with 12 bases between. The CDR3 length is 14 residues. In nucleotides, the CDR3 is TGCGCCAGCCGCCGGGTTCTGAGCACAGATACGCAGTATTTT. Its protein is CASRRVLSTDTQYF.

The gene calls are TRBV18 and TRBJ2-5; 9 bases line up with TRBD2. Germline CDR1 KGHSH, CDR2 LQKENI. The CDR3 extends over 16 amino acids. Trimming cost V 6 bases and J 9 bases; bases outside gene matches: 17. The DNA of the CDR3 is TGTGCCAGCTCCCCTACGTCTAGCGGGACCCGTCTGGCCCAGTACTTC. Its translation: CASSPTSSGTRLAQYF.

The J gene is TRBJ1-2, the V gene TRBV2; D remains ambiguous. V dropped 6 bases and J dropped 8 bases, with 13 bases sitting between them. Germline CDR1 is SNHLY and CDR2 is FYNNEI. The CDR3 is 12 amino acids. The CDR3 here is CASSKVPGGYTF. CDR3 sequence (DNA): TGTGCCAGCAGCAAAGTGCCGGGGGGCTACACCTTC.

J is TRBJ2-2 and V is TRBV28; 11 bases are shared with TRBD1. This CDR3 region has 16 residues. Germline CDR1 is MDHEN and CDR2 is SYDVKM. V was clipped by 5 bases and J by 4 bases; unmatched bases: 6. CDR3 in amino acids: CASSTLGTGGTGELFF. Here the CDR3 DNA reads TGTGCCAGCAGTACGCTCGGGACAGGGGGCACCGGGGAGCTGTTTTTT.

The V and J genes are TRBV7-9 and TRBJ2-7; 12 positions match TRBD2. The CDR3 spans 14 residues. V gave up 6 bases and J gave up 6 bases; unmatched junction bases: 6. CDR1 is SEHNR, CDR2 FQNEAQ, per germline (reference sequence). CDR3 region: CASRASGGAPEQYF. The DNA of the CDR3 is TGTGCCAGCAGGGCTAGCGGGGGGGCCCCCGAGCAGTACTTC. Based on the CDR3 plus reference TRBV7-9 and TRBJ2-7, the full variable domain is DTGVSQNPRHKITKRGQNVTFRCDPISEHNRLYWYRQTLGQGPEFLTYFQNEAQLEKSRLLSDRFSAERPKGSFSTLEIQRTEQGDSAMYLCASRASGGAPEQYFGPGTRLTVT.